These 15 T cell receptor beta chains were sequenced from one sample in a study of T cells after yellow fever vaccination. TCRdb re-analysed the 5' RACE reads in MiXCR, keeping a single row per CDR3 protein. The sample has about 29,000 distinct CDR3 sequences, less than 5.5% seen once; the top ten hold over 40%. Source: CD8+ T cells sorted from PBMCs, taken 10 days after the yellow fever booster vaccination. Receptors originate from a young man who received the YFV17D yellow fever vaccine.

This clonotype was seen ten or more times. The CDR3: CASSPRAGKNSYNEQFF. The CDR3 DNA follows: TGTGCCAGCAGCCCTAGAGCGGGTAAAAACTCCTACAATGAGCAGTTCTTC. The chain has TRBV5-8 and TRBJ2-1; TRBD2 is a possible D gene (6 bases). This CDR3 region has 17 residues. The germline V and J ends were trimmed by 4 bases and 0 bases, with 17 bases remaining between them. Germline assignment: CDR1 SGHTS and CDR2 YDEGEE.

This clonotype was counted ten times or more. This chain links TRBV10-3 with TRBJ2-5; unclear D gene. Trimming took off 0 bases at V and 4 bases at J, with 3 bases between the two ends. From germline, CDR1 is ENHRY and CDR2 SYGVKD. This CDR3 has 12 amino acids. CDR3 coding DNA: TGTGCCATCAGTGAGTCGAGAGAGACCCAGTACTTC. Amino acid sequence: CAISESRETQYF.

Ten or more counts support this clonotype. The CDR3 reads CASSPRGSEGRETQYF. In nucleotides, the CDR3 is TGTGCCAGCAGCCCCCGCGGGAGTGAGGGTAGAGAGACCCAGTACTTC. The rearrangement joins TRBV7-6 to TRBJ2-5; 7 bases map to TRBD2. V lost 5 bases to trimming and J lost 4 bases; unmatched junction nucleotides: 13. This CDR3 region has 16 residues. Germline CDR1 reads SGHVS; CDR2 reads FNYEAQ. The full variable domain, completed using reference TRBV7-6 and TRBJ2-5, is GAGVSQSPRYKVTKRGQDVALRCDPISGHVSLYWYRQALGQGPEFLTYFNYEAQQDKSGLPNDRFSAERPEGSISTLTIQRTEQRDSAMYRCASSPRGSEGRETQYFGPGTRLLVL.

The chain combines TRBV7-6 with TRBJ2-5, with 10 bases lining up with TRBD2. The ends lost 2 bases at V and 3 bases at J; junction bases unmatched: 9. CDR3 length equals 17 residues. From germline, CDR1 is SGHVS and CDR2 FNYEAQ. This CDR3 reads CASSLRAGGDFEETQYF. The CDR3 coding sequence is TGTGCCAGCAGCTTACGAGCGGGAGGGGATTTTGAAGAGACCCAGTACTTC.

This clonotype was seen repeatedly, ten times or more. The J gene is TRBJ2-2, the V gene TRBV9; D remains ambiguous. CDR3 size: 14 residues. With 0 bases removed from V and 1 base from J, the gap between germline ends came to 4 bases. In germline, CDR1 is SGDLS, CDR2 YYNGEE. The CDR3 DNA follows: TGTGCCAGCAGCGTAGCGCAGAACACCGGGGAGCTGTTTTTT. This gives the protein CASSVAQNTGELFF. The entire variable domain, with the rest obtained from reference TRBV9 and TRBJ2-2, is as follows: DSGVTQTPKHLITATGQRVTLRCSPRSGDLSVYWYQQSLDQGLQFLIQYYNGEERAKGNILERFSAQQFPDLHSELNLSSLELGDSALYFCASSVAQNTGELFFGEGSRLTVL.

This clonotype occurred many times. The chain carries TRBV9 and TRBJ1-2; D perhaps matches TRBD1 (5 bases). Trimming pared 3 bases from V and 2 bases from J, leaving 17 bases between. Germline lookup yields CDR1 SGDLS and CDR2 YYNGEE. CDR3 length: 16 amino acids. CDR3 in amino acids: CASSASRDGVNYGYTF. The CDR3 coding sequence is TGTGCCAGCAGCGCGAGCCGGGACGGAGTAAACTATGGCTACACCTTC.

Comments on this clonotype: Possible read error: a much larger clone is one base away. J is TRBJ2-5 and V is TRBV29-1; possibly TRBD1 for D (5 bases). CDR3 length: 12 amino acids. Trimming removed 3 bases at V and 5 bases at J, with 10 bases between. Germline CDR1 is SQVTM and CDR2 is ANQGSEA. The CDR3 here is CSVDEGVETQYF. CDR3 nucleotide sequence: TGCAGCGTTGATGAAGGGGTGGAGACCCAGTACTTC.

This clonotype showed up many times. The chain recombines TRBV5-1 with TRBJ2-2, with 8 nucleotides matching TRBD1. V dropped 4 bases and J dropped 6; count of bases not matched to a gene: 5. Germline CDR1 is SGHRS and CDR2 is YFSETQ. There are 14 residues in the CDR3. The DNA for the CDR3 is TGCGCCAGCAGCCAGGACAGGGTACCCGGGGAGCTGTTTTTT. Translating gives CASSQDRVPGELFF.

This clonotype was detected a few times. The rearrangement links TRBV15 to TRBJ1-4; TRBD1 is a possible D gene (5 bases). V shed 5 bases and J shed 2 bases, with 12 bases lying between them. This CDR3 has 15 amino acids. Germline-derived CDR1 and CDR2 are LNHNV and YYDKDF (reference sequence). The CDR3 spells CATSGDLATNEKLFF. The CDR3 nucleotides read TGTGCCACCAGCGGGGACCTCGCGACTAATGAAAAACTGTTTTTT.

In this sample, this clonotype turned up many times. The genes are TRBV7-2 and TRBJ1-1; D is ambiguous. The CDR3 extends over 16 amino acids. V lost 5 bases to trimming and J lost 2 bases, with 18 bases between them. Per the germline V gene, CDR1 is SGHTA and CDR2 is FQGNSA. The CDR3 loop reads CASSLKILDRNTEAFF. The CDR3 bases are TGTGCCAGCAGCCTGAAAATCCTTGACCGTAACACTGAAGCTTTCTTT.

This clonotype was seen repeatedly, ten times or more. The V call is TRBV12-3 or TRBV12-4, the J call TRBJ2-5; D is possibly TRBD2 (6 bases). The CDR3 length is 14 residues. V was pared by 3 bases and J by 2 bases, with 10 bases between. The CDR3 sequence: CASSFAGIQETQYF. The CDR3 DNA sequence: TGTGCCAGCAGTTTTGCGGGGATACAAGAGACCCAGTACTTC.

Ten or more counts support this clonotype. As DNA, the CDR3 is TGCGCCAGCAGCCAGATCGTAGGGGCAGCCTCCTACGAGCAGTACTTC. Translation: CASSQIVGAASYEQYF. The rearrangement uses TRBV4-3 and TRBJ2-7; the D gene is possibly TRBD1 (5 bases). CDR1 LGHNA and CDR2 YSLEER come from the germline V gene. The V and J ends lost 3 bases and 0 bases respectively, with 15 bases between them. The CDR3 has 16 amino acids.

This clonotype was observed at least ten times. The genes are TRBV25-1 and TRBJ2-7; TRBD1 matches 10 bases. This CDR3 spans 16 amino acids. V was clipped by 6 bases and J by 3 bases; unmatched bases: 11. Germline-derived CDR1 and CDR2 are MGHDK and SYGVNS. The DNA of the CDR3 is TGTGCCAGCAGGGGGGCTTTCCGGGACAGGGGCTACGAGCAGTACTTC. Translating it yields CASRGAFRDRGYEQYF.

A word on this clonotype: This may be a read error: a much more frequent sequence differs by one nucleotide. The chain combines TRBV11-2 with TRBJ1-1; weak D call: TRBD1 (6 bases). Germline V gene sequence: CDR1 SGHAT, CDR2 FQNNGV. CDR3 length: 16 residues. CDR3 nucleotide sequence: TGTGTCAGCAGCTTACAGGGTGGGGAATCGTACACTGAAGCTTTCTTT. Translating gives CVSSLQGGESYTEAFF.

This clonotype has at least ten counts. This chain links TRBV12-3 or TRBV12-4 with TRBJ2-7, with unresolved D. With 6 bases removed from V and 0 bases from J, the gap between germline ends came to 9 bases. The CDR3 has 13 amino acids. CDR3 DNA sequence: TGTGCCAGCAGCCCAGGTGGCTCCTACGAGCAGTACTTC. This gives the protein CASSPGGSYEQYF.